The 23 T cell receptor beta chains below were found in one sample sequenced in a study of cytomegalovirus exposure and HLA in healthy donors. The data were produced by immunoSEQ multiplex PCR, yet TCRdb's version contains in-frame clones alone and is incomplete. The sample includes approximately 82,000 clones, over 85% of them seen just once. The sample consisted of PBMCs. The receptors were sampled from a young woman in good health and CMV-seronegative.

The chain carries TRBV19 and TRBJ2-2, with TRBD1 identical over 8 bases. The V and J ends lost 7 bases and 4 bases, in that order; junction bases with no gene match: 5. The CDR3 has 14 amino acids. Germline V gene sequence: CDR1 LNHDA, CDR2 SQIVND (reference sequence). The CDR3 reads CASTDRVSTGELFF. The DNA of the CDR3 is TGTGCCAGTACGGACAGGGTGAGCACCGGGGAGCTGTTTTTT.

The chain couples TRBV19 to TRBJ2-2, with 8 bases lining up with TRBD2. The ends lost 8 bases at V and 4 bases at J; junction bases unmatched: 12. The CDR3 extends over 16 amino acids. CDR1 and CDR2 (germline): LNHDA, SQIVND (reference sequence). The CDR3 loop is CASGEREWTFTGELFF. CDR3 sequence (DNA): TGTGCCAGTGGGGAGCGGGAGTGGACGTTCACCGGGGAGCTGTTTTTT.

V gene TRBV28 combines with J gene TRBJ2-2; 7 nucleotides match TRBD2. This CDR3 comprises 16 residues. The germline CDR1 and CDR2 sequences are MDHEN and SYDVKM. V shed 3 bases and J 5 bases; nucleotides not matched to a gene: 9. The CDR3 reads CASSFTPGGRTGELFF. CDR3 nucleotides: TGTGCCAGCAGTTTTACCCCGGGAGGTCGGACCGGGGAGCTGTTTTTT.

V is TRBV5-6 and J is TRBJ2-1; weak D call: TRBD1 (5 bases). The germline CDR1 and CDR2 sequences are SGHDT and YYEEEE. This CDR3 contains 17 residues. V was clipped by 0 bases and J by 0 bases, with 13 bases between them. The CDR3 region is CASSLEGIPSSYNEQFF. CDR3 nucleotide sequence: TGTGCCAGCAGCTTGGAGGGGATCCCAAGCTCCTACAATGAGCAGTTCTTC.

The CDR3 reads CASSLVGQGINEQFF. The CDR3, as DNA: TGTGCCAGCAGCTTAGTCGGACAGGGTATCAATGAGCAGTTCTTC. V usage is TRBV11-2 and J usage is TRBJ2-1, with 8 bases fitting TRBD1. The V and J ends lost 1 base and 6 bases, in that order; junction bases with no gene match: 5. This CDR3 contains 15 residues. Germline V gene lookup returns CDR1 SGHAT and CDR2 FQNNGV.

V is TRBV27 and J is TRBJ1-6; D unclear. Germline V CDR1 and CDR2: MNHEY, SMNVEV (reference sequence). There are 13 residues in the CDR3. Trimming pared 6 bases from V and 6 bases from J, leaving 9 bases between. The CDR3 region is CASSTFSNSPLHF. The CDR3 region has the DNA TGTGCCAGCAGCACTTTTAGTAATTCACCCCTCCACTTT.

This chain connects TRBV14 to TRBJ1-1; D perhaps matches TRBD1 (5 bases). The CDR3 length is 16 residues. CDR1 SGHDN and CDR2 FVKESK come from the germline V gene. Trimming removed 3 bases at V and 2 bases at J, with 16 bases between. This CDR3 is CASSHFFGATNTEAFF. The CDR3 DNA sequence: TGTGCCAGCAGCCATTTTTTTGGGGCAACTAACACTGAAGCTTTCTTT.

The chain links TRBV5-1 to TRBJ2-5, with 13 nucleotides matching TRBD2. Germline V lookup: CDR1 SGHRS, CDR2 YFSETQ. This CDR3 has 15 amino acids. J gave up 5 bases and V 0 bases, and 1 base lay outside the gene matches. The CDR3 sequence is CASSLGTSGGETQYF. Written as DNA, the CDR3 is TGCGCCAGCAGCTTGGGGACTAGCGGGGGTGAGACCCAGTACTTC.

This chain connects TRBV7-2 to TRBJ2-3; D is perhaps TRBD2 (5 bases). The CDR3 is 17 amino acids. Germline V gene data show CDR1 as SGHTA and CDR2 as FQGNSA. Trimming shortened V by 4 bases and J by 2 bases, and 19 bases separated the two germline ends. The DNA for the CDR3 is TGTGCCAGCAGCTCACAGCCCATAGCGATTTACACAGATACGCAGTATTTT. Its protein is CASSSQPIAIYTDTQYF.

DNA for the CDR3: TGTGCCAGTAGTATACGAGGGCTAGCGGGAACCCTTACCACAGATACGCAGTATTTT. Its translation: CASSIRGLAGTLTTDTQYF. The chain has TRBV19 and TRBJ2-3, with 9 bases that match TRBD2. The CDR3 totals 19 residues. V shed 2 bases, J shed 2 bases, and the junction held 14 bases outside the gene matches. Germline assignment: CDR1 LNHDA and CDR2 SQIVND (reference sequence).

The chain employs TRBV6-5 and TRBJ2-7, with 7 bases lining up with TRBD1. Looked up from germline, CDR1 is MNHEY and CDR2 is SVGAGI. CDR3 length: 14 amino acids. The V and J ends lost 4 bases and 2 bases, in that order; junction bases with no gene match: 5. CDR3 coding DNA: TGTGCCAGCAGTTCCGGGACAGCCGCCTACGAGCAGTACTTC. This encodes CASSSGTAAYEQYF.

The chain carries TRBV4-3 and TRBJ2-2, with TRBD2 as a possible D gene (6 bases). V was shortened by 0 bases and J by 6 bases, with 20 bases between the two germline ends. Germline V CDR1 and CDR2: LGHNA, YSLEER. The CDR3 is 18 residues long. CDR3 sequence (DNA): TGCGCCAGCAGCCAAGAAGGACGGGAGACTCATATCGCCGGGGAGCTGTTTTTT. The encoded protein is CASSQEGRETHIAGELFF.

V is TRBV7-9 and J is TRBJ2-3; maybe TRBD2 (6 bases). This CDR3 spans 15 amino acids. The ends were cut back, 3 bases at V and 0 bases at J, with 10 bases in the middle. CDR1 is SEHNR and CDR2 is FQNEAQ in the germline V gene (reference sequence). CDR3 DNA: TGTGCCAGCAGCTTCGGGGGAGGTAGCACAGATACGCAGTATTTT. This codes for CASSFGGGSTDTQYF.

The chain recombines TRBV4-1 with TRBJ1-4, with no clear D. The CDR3 covers 13 residues. Germline CDR1 reads MGHRA; CDR2 reads YSYEKL. The V end lost 1 base, the J end lost 8 bases, and 8 bases lay between the germline ends. In DNA form, the CDR3 reads TGCGCCAGCAGCCAAGTAGAGGGAGAAAAACTGTTTTTT. Protein sequence: CASSQVEGEKLFF.

The chain combines TRBV28 with TRBJ1-3; 11 positions agree with TRBD1. The germline V gene has CDR1 MDHEN and CDR2 SYDVKM. The CDR3 has 16 amino acids. J lost 5 bases, V lost 7 bases, and 10 bases had no gene match. CDR3 region: CASTSPGTGGRNTIYF. CDR3 sequence (DNA): TGTGCCAGCACCTCACCCGGGACAGGGGGTAGAAACACCATATATTTT.

This chain connects TRBV2 to TRBJ1-5, with 9 bases that match TRBD1. The CDR3 has 15 residues. The germline V gene encodes CDR1 SNHLY and CDR2 FYNNEI. The J segment lost 7 bases and the V segment lost 6 bases, leaving 10 bases of the junction unmatched. This CDR3 is CASSGTGKVGQPQHF. DNA for the CDR3: TGTGCCAGCAGCGGGACAGGGAAGGTAGGGCAGCCCCAGCATTTT.

V usage is TRBV25-1 and J usage is TRBJ1-3; 9 positions match TRBD1. Germline V gene sequence: CDR1 MGHDK, CDR2 SYGVNS. V was pared by 4 bases and J by 8 bases, with 6 bases of the junction left unmatched. CDR3 size: 14 residues. DNA of the CDR3: TGTGCCAGCAGTGGAACAGGGGGCGGGGACACCATATATTTT. This gives the protein CASSGTGGGDTIYF.

V usage is TRBV6-1 and J usage is TRBJ2-3; D is perhaps TRBD2 (5 bases). V shed 9 bases and J shed 3 bases, with 16 bases lying between them. The germline CDR1 and CDR2 sequences are MNHNS and SASEGT. This CDR3 region has 14 residues. Written as DNA, the CDR3 is TGTGCCAGTCGACTACCCCAGAGTACAGATACGCAGTATTTT. Its translation is CASRLPQSTDTQYF.

The V gene is TRBV6-5, the J gene TRBJ2-5; TRBD1 is a possible D gene (5 bases). Germline CDR1 is MNHEY and CDR2 is SVGAGI. V gave up 2 bases and J gave up 3 bases, with 7 bases separating them. The CDR3 is made up of 13 amino acids. The CDR3 sequence: CASSYGREETQYF. CDR3 nucleotide sequence: TGTGCCAGCAGTTACGGCAGGGAAGAGACCCAGTACTTC.

The chain links TRBV18 to TRBJ2-3, with no clear D. The ends were cut back, 8 bases at V and 2 bases at J, with 8 bases in the middle. Germline V lookup: CDR1 KGHSH, CDR2 LQKENI. The CDR3 length is 12 residues. In DNA, the CDR3 is TGTGCCAGCGAGGAGTCCACAGATACGCAGTATTTT. Protein sequence: CASEESTDTQYF.

The rearrangement links TRBV7-2 to TRBJ2-7; D possibly corresponds to TRBD2 (7 bases). The CDR3 sequence is 14 residues long. The germline CDR1 and CDR2 sequences are SGHTA and FQGNSA. Trimming cost V 5 bases and J 2 bases, with 13 bases left between them. CDR3 sequence: CASSKTGGPYEQYF. In DNA, the CDR3 is TGTGCCAGCAGCAAGACGGGGGGCCCCTACGAGCAGTACTTC.

The chain carries TRBV5-1 and TRBJ1-2; D is possibly TRBD1 (5 bases). The CDR3 runs to 11 residues. CDR1 is SGHRS, CDR2 YFSETQ, per germline. V dropped 4 bases and J dropped 7 bases, with 8 bases sitting between them. The CDR3 region is CASSPGGGYTF. The CDR3 region has the DNA TGCGCCAGCAGCCCGGGGGGTGGCTACACCTTC.

This chain links TRBV18 with TRBJ1-5; perhaps TRBD1 as D (5 bases). Between the trimmed V and J ends, which lost 4 bases and 4 bases, there was a span of 8 bases. Germline V CDR1 and CDR2: KGHSH, LQKENI. The CDR3 length is 13 residues. CDR3 residues: CASSHDSNQPQHF. CDR3 nucleotide sequence: TGTGCCAGCTCACATGACAGTAATCAGCCCCAGCATTTT.